Following are 22 T cell receptor beta chains from one sample sequenced in a study of shared clonotypes between healthy human individuals. Generated by immunoSEQ multiplex PCR, the TCRdb table keeps only in-frame clones and is missing some. The sample includes 2 million to 2.5 million clones, around 93% seen only once; the top ten take approximately 0.41%. The sample comprised naive CD4+ T cells from PBMCs. The subset here: CD45RA+ positively selected. The receptors come from a man aged 18 to 29 in good health. Some clones in this sample may be carry-over from other donors' samples.

The chain recombines TRBV11-1 with TRBJ2-2, with 10 positions matching TRBD2. Per the germline V gene, CDR1 is SGHAT and CDR2 is FQDESV (reference sequence). V trimming: 4 bases; J trimming: 2 bases; junction bases outside the gene matches: 4. The CDR3 consists of 16 residues. This chain's CDR3 is CASSSTLAGNTGELFF. CDR3 sequence (DNA): TGTGCCAGCAGCTCTACACTAGCGGGAAACACCGGGGAGCTGTTTTTT.

This clone was detected once. The chain is built from TRBV28 and TRBJ2-7, with 10 bases identical to TRBD2. Germline V gene sequence: CDR1 MDHEN, CDR2 SYDVKM. The CDR3 sequence is 17 residues long. The J segment lost 3 bases and the V segment lost 3 bases, leaving 11 bases of the junction unmatched. The CDR3 reads CASSLFQTSGTSYEQYF. The DNA of the CDR3 is TGTGCCAGCAGTTTGTTCCAAACTAGCGGGACGAGCTACGAGCAGTACTTC.

This chain links TRBV9 with TRBJ2-4, with a tentative D call TRBD1 (7 bases). CDR1 SGDLS and CDR2 YYNGEE come from the germline V gene. Trimming took off 5 bases at V and 2 bases at J, with 14 bases between the two ends. This CDR3 spans 15 amino acids. The CDR3 bases are TGTGCCAGCAGTGGGCAGGGGGGACCCAAAAACATTCAGTACTTC. Residues: CASSGQGGPKNIQYF.

V gene TRBV7-9 combines with J gene TRBJ2-6; 9 bases fit TRBD1. Germline CDR1 and CDR2: SEHNR and FQNEAQ (reference sequence). CDR3 length equals 18 residues. Trimming cost V 5 bases and J 0 bases; bases outside gene matches: 8. The CDR3 DNA sequence: TGTGCCAGCAGCAAATTAGGGACAGGGACCTCTGGGGCCAACGTCCTGACTTTC. It encodes CASSKLGTGTSGANVLTF. Variable domain in full (rest from reference TRBV7-9 and TRBJ2-6): DTGVSQNPRHKITKRGQNVTFRCDPISEHNRLYWYRQTLGQGPEFLTYFQNEAQLEKSRLLSDRFSAERPKGSFSTLEIQRTEQGDSAMYLCASSKLGTGTSGANVLTFGAGSRLTVL.

This chain connects TRBV9 to TRBJ1-2; D is ambiguous. The V and J ends lost 1 base and 5 bases respectively, with 9 bases between them. The germline V gene has CDR1 SGDLS and CDR2 YYNGEE. The CDR3 extends over 13 amino acids. This CDR3 reads CASSVYEEYGYTF. The CDR3 DNA is TGTGCCAGCAGCGTATATGAGGAATATGGCTACACCTTC.

The chain links TRBV6-5 to TRBJ2-1, with 10 bases aligning to TRBD2. Germline-derived CDR1 and CDR2 are MNHEY and SVGAGI. The V and J ends lost 6 bases and 3 bases, in that order; junction bases with no gene match: 5. CDR3 length: 15 residues. In DNA, the CDR3 is TGTGCCAGCAGGTTAACTAGCGGGGTCTACAATGAGCAGTTCTTC. Amino acids: CASRLTSGVYNEQFF.

The rearrangement joins TRBV6-5 to TRBJ2-7, with D perhaps TRBD2 (7 bases). With 6 bases removed from V and 4 bases from J, the gap between germline ends came to 19 bases. From germline, CDR1 is MNHEY and CDR2 SVGAGI. CDR3 size: 15 residues. CDR3 residues: CASRPRGAGYYEQYF. The CDR3 coding sequence is TGTGCCAGCAGACCCCGGGGGGCAGGGTATTACGAGCAGTACTTC.

The chain is built from TRBV7-2 and TRBJ2-2, with TRBD1 matching over 10 bases. Germline assignment: CDR1 SGHTA and CDR2 FQGNSA. This CDR3 has 15 amino acids. The V gene end was trimmed by 4 bases and the J gene end by 4 bases; junction bases not matched to a gene: 3. CDR3 sequence (DNA): TGTGCCAGCAGCTCCCGACAGGGGGCCACCGGGGAGCTGTTTTTT. Translated, it gives CASSSRQGATGELFF.

The chain recombines TRBV7-9 with TRBJ2-5; D gene ambiguous. The CDR3 sequence is 12 residues long. Germline V gives CDR1 SEHNR, CDR2 FQNEAQ (reference sequence). V lost 0 bases to trimming and J lost 5 bases, with 4 bases between them. CDR3 sequence: CASSLAVETQYF. As DNA, the CDR3 is TGTGCCAGCAGCTTAGCCGTCGAGACCCAGTACTTC.

The table lists this clone with a count of one. The J gene is TRBJ1-2, the V gene TRBV28, with a weak D call TRBD1 (6 bases). Germline loops: CDR1 MDHEN, CDR2 SYDVKM. Trimming pared 2 bases from V and 5 bases from J, leaving 18 bases between. This CDR3 has 16 amino acids. In DNA form, the CDR3 reads TGTGCCAGCAGTTTAGTCGCGAGGGGGAGGTGGTATGGCTACACCTTC. Translating it yields CASSLVARGRWYGYTF.

The CDR3 is CASSLRTDNEQFF. For the CDR3, the DNA is TGTGCCAGCAGTCTGCGGACAGACAATGAGCAGTTCTTC. The genes are TRBV6-5 and TRBJ2-1; D may be TRBD1 (6 bases). The CDR3 has 13 amino acids. Trimming shortened V by 5 bases and J by 5 bases, and 10 bases separated the two germline ends. The germline gives CDR1 MNHEY, CDR2 SVGAGI.

V usage is TRBV5-1 and J usage is TRBJ1-1; D remains ambiguous. V was clipped by 4 bases and J by 2 bases, with 18 bases between them. Germline lookup yields CDR1 SGHRS and CDR2 YFSETQ. CDR3 length: 16 residues. CDR3 sequence: CASSPGRRALNTEAFF. The DNA for the CDR3 is TGCGCCAGCAGCCCCGGGCGGCGGGCGCTTAACACTGAAGCTTTCTTT.

The genes are TRBV7-9 and TRBJ2-5; TRBD2 matches 9 bases. The DNA end lines up better with TRBJ2-7; the J call may be wrong. The CDR3 is 14 residues long. The germline CDR1 and CDR2 sequences are SEHNR and FQNEAQ (reference sequence). Written as DNA, the CDR3 is TGTGCCAGCAGCCTTAGCGGGAGCTCCTACGAGCAGTACTTC. It encodes CASSLSGSSYEQYF.

The chain joins TRBV7-9 to TRBJ2-1; 13 nucleotides align to TRBD2. The junction had 3 bases not matched to a gene; V was cut back by 1 base and J by 0 bases. The V gene's germline CDR1 is SEHNR and CDR2 FQNEAQ (reference sequence). The CDR3 has 18 amino acids. Here the CDR3 reads CASSLGTSGRFSYNEQFF. DNA for the CDR3: TGTGCCAGCAGCTTAGGGACTAGCGGGAGATTCTCCTACAATGAGCAGTTCTTC. The whole variable domain, filled in from reference TRBV7-9 and TRBJ2-1, reads DTGVSQNPRHKITKRGQNVTFRCDPISEHNRLYWYRQTLGQGPEFLTYFQNEAQLEKSRLLSDRFSAERPKGSFSTLEIQRTEQGDSAMYLCASSLGTSGRFSYNEQFFGPGTRLTVL.

The chain uses TRBV30 and TRBJ2-7; 10 bases fit TRBD1. The length of the CDR3 is 17 residues. Germline CDR1 reads GTSNPN; CDR2 reads SVGIG (reference sequence). V shed 3 bases, J shed 2 bases, and the junction held 13 bases outside the gene matches. CDR3 bases: TGTGCCTGGAGGGGGAAGCCGGGACAGGGGAACACCTACGAGCAGTACTTC. It specifies CAWRGKPGQGNTYEQYF.

The sample holds a few counts of this clone. V usage is TRBV5-1 and J usage is TRBJ2-2; a weak D match, TRBD1 (6 bases). The CDR3 consists of 16 residues. CDR1 SGHRS and CDR2 YFSETQ come from the germline V gene. V shed 0 bases and J shed 0 bases, with 9 bases lying between them. In DNA form, the CDR3 reads TGCGCCAGCAGCTTGGCGGCAGGGGCGAACACCGGGGAGCTGTTTTTT. Translated: CASSLAAGANTGELFF. Filled out from reference TRBV5-1 and TRBJ2-2, the complete variable domain reads KAGVTQTPRYLIKTRGQQVTLSCSPISGHRSVSWYQQTPGQGLQFLFEYFSETQRNKGNFPGRFSGRQFSNSRSEMNVSTLELGDSALYLCASSLAAGANTGELFFGEGSRLTVL.

This clone is a singleton in its sample. V is TRBV30 and J is TRBJ2-1; the D gene is possibly TRBD1 (6 bases). The CDR3 length is 18 residues. Germline CDR1 and CDR2: GTSNPN and SVGIG (reference sequence). V was shortened by 3 bases and J by 0 bases, with 21 bases between the two germline ends. CDR3 loop: CAWRVFYYQGISYNEQFF. DNA for the CDR3: TGTGCCTGGAGAGTTTTCTATTACCAGGGGATCTCCTACAATGAGCAGTTCTTC. The full variable domain, with the rest looked up from reference TRBV30 and TRBJ2-1, is SQTIHQWPATLVQPVGSPLSLECTVEGTSNPNLYWYRQAAGRGLQLLFYSVGIGQISSEVPQNLSASRPQDRQFILSSKKLLLSDSGFYLCAWRVFYYQGISYNEQFFGPGTRLTVL.

This clone was observed a few times. The rearrangement joins TRBV6-1 to TRBJ1-5; possible D gene TRBD1, 5 bases. Germline lookup yields CDR1 MNHNS and CDR2 SASEGT. V was clipped by 5 bases and J by 5 bases, with 10 bases between them. This CDR3 is 13 amino acids long. In DNA, the CDR3 is TGTGCCAGCAGTATCGTGGGGGATCAGCCCCAGCATTTT. Translation gives CASSIVGDQPQHF.

This rearrangement joins TRBV15 to TRBJ2-3; D perhaps matches TRBD2 (6 bases). Germline values: CDR1 LNHNV, CDR2 YYDKDF (reference sequence). V gave up 1 base and J gave up 2 bases, with 10 bases separating them. This CDR3 contains 15 residues. In DNA form, the CDR3 reads TGTGCCACCAGCAGAGTGGCGGGATACACAGATACGCAGTATTTT. Translation: CATSRVAGYTDTQYF.

The chain uses TRBV14 and TRBJ2-7, with 13 bases fitting TRBD2. CDR3 length: 16 amino acids. V dropped 5 bases and J dropped 2; count of bases not matched to a gene: 6. CDR1 and CDR2 (germline): SGHDN, FVKESK. The CDR3 nucleotides read TGTGCCAGCAGCGGACTAGCGGGAGTAGGGCCCTACGAGCAGTACTTC. Its translation is CASSGLAGVGPYEQYF.

V gene TRBV7-9 combines with J gene TRBJ2-3; the D is unclear. Trimming took off 4 bases at V and 6 bases at J, with 11 bases between the two ends. The CDR3 runs 13 residues. Germline V gene sequence: CDR1 SEHNR, CDR2 FQNEAQ (reference sequence). DNA for the CDR3: TGTGCCAGCAGCTGGAGTGGATTTGATACGCAGTATTTT. This gives the protein CASSWSGFDTQYF.

The rearrangement joins TRBV28 to TRBJ1-1; TRBD1 might be the D (6 bases). The CDR3 sequence is 15 residues long. V was pared by 7 bases and J by 4 bases, with 19 bases between. CDR1 is MDHEN, CDR2 SYDVKM, per germline. CDR3 sequence (DNA): TGTGCCAGCATCTTTTCCGGGGGCCAGGGCACTGAAGCTTTCTTT. It is translated as CASIFSGGQGTEAFF.